The subject of this entry is one TCR beta chain. Reverse transcription of roughly 0.45 to 1 ug RNA used random hexamers. TCRdb itself ran the immunoSEQ multiplex PCR reads through MiXCR, one entry per CDR3 protein. The sample has some 140,000 distinct CDR3 sequences; about 93% are singletons. CDR3 size: 14 residues. The germline gives CDR1 MDHEN, CDR2 SYDVKM. V was cut by 1 base and J by 6 bases, with 12 bases left in between. The data derive from a study of CD8 T cells in Susac syndrome. Sequencing input: CD8+ T cells from PBMCs. The chain couples TRBV28 to TRBJ2-5; D tentatively fits TRBD1 or TRBD2 (5 bases each). This clonotype originated in a human donor with multiple sclerosis. The CDR3 DNA follows: TGTGCCAGCAGTTTATCCGGGACGACGCAGACCCAGTACTTC. The encoded protein is CASSLSGTTQTQYF.